A selection of T cell receptor beta chains follows, all from one sample in a study of T cell repertoires in cytomegalovirus infection. TCRdb processed the reads anew with MiXCR; each CDR3 protein has one entry. Of about 68,000 distinct CDR3 sequences in the sample, 22% were seen once. For these TCRs, the target antigens are not known. Sequencing was carried out using PBMCs, sequenced either directly or after in vitro stimulation (not recorded which). The receptors shown here come from a human donor in good health (CMV status not recorded). Some clones in this sample may be carry-over from other donors' samples. Each CDR3 is given without its conserved first and last residue. The order of the fields is V gene, CDR3 protein.

TRBV19 ASSIVKGLGGNQPQH
TRBV19 ASSIEGRMGYT
TRBV6-6 ASSPTSNYGYT
TRBV19 ASSIDGGSGLH
TRBV6-5 ASRQDRRPYEQY
TRBV20-1 SARTGSREQY
TRBV3-1 ASSPGRPLNTEAF
TRBV7-6 ASSLTGHTGELF
TRBV28 ASSPRVQSSYNEQF
TRBV18 ASSPRGQNTGELF
TRBV12-5 ASGLARQSNQPQH
TRBV12-3/TRBV12-4 ASRKTGGGNTIY
TRBV6-2/TRBV6-3 ASRRGQGYQPQH
TRBV12-3/TRBV12-4 ASSPAGAHYGYT
TRBV4-1 ASSHEGEQF
TRBV19 ASSWGEGLAKNIQY
TRBV18 ASSPSRDYEQY
TRBV7-9 ASSLVGQNTEAF
TRBV6-6 ASSTRTDRQNWNEQF
TRBV6-1 ASRNQNTGELF
TRBV28 ASSPTPWETQY
TRBV4-2 ASNQQAGLSYNEQF
TRBV9 ATSYGTSGTGELF
TRBV19 ASSIGLRTYEQY
TRBV7-9 ASSKTGIDGYT
TRBV7-9 ASSSNRLATHEQF
TRBV7-2 ASSFVLGRGGEAF
TRBV7-6 ASSPGTSGRGEDTQY
TRBV7-2 ASSFGGVPGNTIY
TRBV5-4 ASSLAPEETQY
TRBV24-1 ATSDFAHQGYT
TRBV5-6 ASSLSPDSNQPQH
TRBV7-2 ASSPWPPTYEQY
TRBV7-9 ASSLVRDRPTGANVLT
TRBV6-2/TRBV6-3 ASSYGTSGIGEQF
TRBV27 ASSLLQGGYTEAF
TRBV7-2 ASSLDSGNQPQH
TRBV4-3 ASSQGLAGGNYNEQF
TRBV28 ASSPSDMSSYEQY
TRBV2 ASRQSNEKLF
TRBV7-9 ASSFRAIRGDTQY
TRBV7-6 ASSLVSNGYT
TRBV20-1 SARQGRGNEKLF
TRBV4-3 ASSPGVGHPSYEQY
TRBV28 ASSFWELESSNQPQH
TRBV28 ASSLPRRTGQTYNEQF
TRBV19 ASRTSGRNEQF
TRBV12-3/TRBV12-4 ASSFRSDKQGYEQY
TRBV4-3 ASSQDVGTGGNEQF